These 21 T cell receptor beta chains share one sample of origin, sequenced in a study of blood T cell repertoires in COVID-19. Libraries were prepared by immunoSEQ multiplex PCR; TCRdb keeps only in-frame clonotypes and omits some of them. The data show over 100,000 clones, 65% to 85% seen once. Sequences were obtained from peripheral blood. These receptors all stem from a woman between 65 and 79 years old with acute or convalescent COVID-19.

This chain uses TRBV27 with TRBJ1-2; D might be TRBD1 (5 bases). Germline V gene data show CDR1 as MNHEY and CDR2 as SMNVEV (reference sequence). CDR3 size: 15 residues. Trimming removed 5 bases from V and 0 bases from J, with 13 bases in between. The CDR3 reads CASSATEVANYGYTF. CDR3 bases: TGTGCCAGCAGTGCGACAGAAGTGGCTAACTATGGCTACACCTTC.

The V and J genes are TRBV6-4 and TRBJ2-2; TRBD1 is a possible D gene (6 bases). This CDR3 is 15 amino acids long. The V end was cut by 3 bases, the J end by 5 bases, with 13 bases between. The V gene's germline CDR1 is MRHNA and CDR2 SNTAGT. CDR3 sequence reads: CASSEGAHETGELFF. CDR3 nucleotide sequence: TGTGCCAGCAGTGAGGGGGCGCACGAGACCGGGGAGCTGTTTTTT.

This clone was counted once. The chain carries TRBV19 and TRBJ2-1; D is possibly TRBD2 (7 bases). Deletions cut 11 bases from V and 5 bases from J, with 19 bases between. The CDR3 has 14 residues. Germline V gene data show CDR1 as LNHDA and CDR2 as SQIVND (reference sequence). This CDR3 is CASRKGGINNEQFF. CDR3 DNA: TGTGCCTCCCGGAAGGGGGGGATAAACAATGAGCAGTTCTTC.

This chain uses TRBV4-3 with TRBJ1-1; D is possibly TRBD1 (6 bases). V lost 4 bases and J lost 3, with 18 bases in between. The germline gives CDR1 LGHNA, CDR2 YSLEER. The CDR3 has 16 residues. The CDR3 is CASSRYTGLGDTEAFF. CDR3 bases: TGCGCCAGCAGCCGATATACAGGGCTCGGGGACACTGAAGCTTTCTTT.

This clone was observed a single time. This rearrangement joins TRBV6-5 to TRBJ1-6, with D unclear. V lost 5 bases, J lost 3 bases, and 11 bases lay in between. This CDR3 is built from 15 residues. Germline loops: CDR1 MNHEY, CDR2 SVGAGI. The CDR3 reads CASSPPGGYNSPLHF. The CDR3 DNA reads as TGTGCCAGCAGTCCTCCGGGAGGCTATAATTCACCCCTCCACTTT.

The J gene is TRBJ1-4, the V gene TRBV9; the D is unclear. V shed 0 bases and J shed 11 bases, with 11 bases lying between them. The germline CDR1 and CDR2 sequences are SGDLS and YYNGEE. The CDR3 extends over 13 amino acids. CDR3 amino acids: CASSVAGIGKLFF. CDR3 nucleotides: TGTGCCAGCAGCGTAGCCGGGATCGGGAAACTGTTTTTT.

V gene TRBV7-3 combines with J gene TRBJ1-2, with D maybe TRBD1 (5 bases). The CDR3 has 13 amino acids. Germline V lookup: CDR1 SGHTA, CDR2 FQGTGA. The V and J ends lost 3 bases and 6 bases respectively, with 11 bases between them. DNA for the CDR3: TGTGCCAGCAGCTTTGGGGGGAAAGATGGCTACACCTTC. It translates to CASSFGGKDGYTF.

This clone was found once. The chain has TRBV6-2 or TRBV6-3 and TRBJ1-1, with TRBD1 matching over 7 bases. CDR1 MNHEY and CDR2 SVGEGT come from the germline V gene. The CDR3 is made up of 17 amino acids. The ends lost 5 bases at V and 5 bases at J; junction bases unmatched: 17. CDR3 loop: CASSKPRQGGWWTEAFF. Here the CDR3 DNA reads TGTGCCAGCAGTAAACCCCGACAGGGAGGCTGGTGGACTGAAGCTTTCTTT.

This chain joins TRBV24-1 and TRBJ1-1; D gene unclear. Deletions cut 4 bases from V and 1 base from J, with 3 bases between. CDR1 is KGHDR, CDR2 SFDVKD, per germline. The CDR3 extends over 12 amino acids. CDR3 in DNA: TGTGCCACCAGTGACTCGAACACTGAAGCTTTCTTT. Its protein product is CATSDSNTEAFF.

CDR3 nucleotide sequence: TGTGCCAGCAGTTTTACGGGGACTGAAGCTTTCTTT. As protein: CASSFTGTEAFF. The chain combines TRBV27 with TRBJ1-1; D is uncertain. The V gene lost 3 bases and the J gene lost 5 bases, with 7 bases spanning the gap. Germline V lookup: CDR1 MNHEY, CDR2 SMNVEV (reference sequence). This CDR3 spans 12 amino acids.

This chain connects TRBV11-3 to TRBJ2-3; D is possibly TRBD1 (6 bases). The CDR3 length is 16 residues. V was trimmed by 1 base and J by 2 bases, leaving 13 bases between them. Looked up from germline, CDR1 is SGHNT and CDR2 is YENEEA. Here the CDR3 reads CASSLGAGTTTDTQYF. In nucleotides, the CDR3 is TGTGCCAGCAGCTTAGGGGCCGGGACAACCACAGATACGCAGTATTTT.

CDR3 amino acids: CASSSGQLNTEAFF. CDR3 DNA: TGTGCCAGCAGCTCGGGACAGCTGAACACTGAAGCTTTCTTT. The chain employs TRBV9 and TRBJ1-1; 7 positions agree with TRBD1. Germline values: CDR1 SGDLS, CDR2 YYNGEE. Unmatched junction bases numbered 3, after V lost 4 bases and J lost 0 bases. This CDR3 region has 14 residues.

The J gene is TRBJ1-2, the V gene TRBV4-1; D not certain. CDR1 and CDR2 (germline): MGHRA, YSYEKL. The CDR3 loop spans 13 amino acids. V lost 1 base to trimming and J lost 4 bases, with 7 bases between them. CDR3 loop: CASSQVELYGYTF. The CDR3 region has the DNA TGCGCCAGCAGCCAAGTCGAGCTCTATGGCTACACCTTC.

The chain carries TRBV6-5 and TRBJ1-1; D is possibly TRBD1 (6 bases). V gave up 6 bases and J gave up 8 bases, with 13 bases separating them. CDR1 is MNHEY, CDR2 SVGAGI, per germline. The CDR3 loop spans 12 amino acids. The CDR3: CASRGGRAEAFF. CDR3 DNA: TGTGCCAGCAGAGGGGGTCGGGCCGAAGCTTTCTTT.

The genes are TRBV5-6 and TRBJ2-5; 10 positions match TRBD1. The CDR3 contains 13 residues. Germline CDR1 SGHDT, CDR2 YYEEEE. Trimming cost V 4 bases and J 9 bases; bases outside gene matches: 6. The CDR3 sequence is CASSDGQGVAQYF. CDR3 bases: TGTGCCAGCAGCGACGGACAGGGGGTCGCCCAGTACTTC.

CDR3 in DNA: TGTGCCAGCAGCCCGCAGGAAAATACAAATTCACCCCTCCACTTT. This sequence encodes CASSPQENTNSPLHF. The J gene is TRBJ1-6, the V gene TRBV3-1 (or the pseudogene TRBV3-2); D not resolved. Germline V lookup: CDR1 LGHDT, CDR2 YNNKEL (reference sequence). Trimming shortened V by 4 bases and J by 7 bases, and 14 bases separated the two germline ends. The CDR3 runs to 15 residues.

V usage is TRBV18 and J usage is TRBJ1-1; the match to TRBD1 covers 7 bases. V was clipped by 3 bases and J by 5 bases; unmatched bases: 6. This CDR3 is 14 amino acids long. The germline CDR1 and CDR2 sequences are KGHSH and LQKENI. DNA for the CDR3: TGTGCCAGCTCACCCGACAGGGTAAGGACTGAAGCTTTCTTT. Its protein product is CASSPDRVRTEAFF.

This clone has at least ten counts. V usage is TRBV18 and J usage is TRBJ1-1, with a tentative D call TRBD1 (5 bases). Germline CDR1 KGHSH, CDR2 LQKENI. Trimming stripped 6 bases from V and 0 bases from J, with 11 bases between. This CDR3 is 14 amino acids long. The CDR3 DNA reads TGTGCCAGCTCCACTGGGGGGGTGAACACTGAAGCTTTCTTT. It encodes CASSTGGVNTEAFF.

This clone was counted between two and nine times. This sequence joins TRBV19 and TRBJ1-2; D unclear. This CDR3 is built from 15 residues. Germline V gene lookup returns CDR1 LNHDA and CDR2 SQIVND (reference sequence). V was pared by 3 bases and J by 4 bases, with 15 bases between. CDR3 residues: CASSMSPEGGYGYTF. DNA for the CDR3: TGTGCCAGTAGTATGTCGCCCGAGGGAGGCTATGGCTACACCTTC.

This clone appeared a few times. This chain links TRBV30 with TRBJ1-2, with D possibly TRBD1 on 6 matching bases. V was clipped by 1 base and J by 4 bases, with 19 bases between them. Germline CDR1 and CDR2: GTSNPN and SVGIG (reference sequence). CDR3 size: 16 residues. The CDR3, as DNA: TGTGCCTGGAGTGCACAGGGCAGTGCTAATATCTATGGCTACACCTTC. It specifies CAWSAQGSANIYGYTF.

In this sample, this clone turned up a few times. The rearrangement joins TRBV14 to TRBJ1-1; D unresolved. Trimming cost V 4 bases and J 4 bases, with 16 bases left between them. Germline V gene lookup returns CDR1 SGHDN and CDR2 FVKESK. CDR3 length equals 15 residues. CDR3 sequence (DNA): TGTGCCAGCAGCCCTGCATTAGGTGGGAGCACTGAAGCTTTCTTT. Translated, it gives CASSPALGGSTEAFF.